Detailed here is one TCR beta chain. The entry originates in a study of OX40 agonist ivuxolimab in advanced cancers. The assay was immunoSEQ multiplex PCR, and TCRdb's table has in-frame clones only and misses some. This sample has tens of thousands of clones; roughly 88% occur once, and the top ten carry about 0.78%. V was cut by 1 base and J by 4 bases, with 10 bases left in between. CDR3 length equals 14 residues. Germline V lookup: CDR1 SGHTA, CDR2 FQGNSA. The sample consisted of CD4+ or CD8+ T cells sorted from blood, taken in a trial of the OX40 agonist ivuxolimab. This TCR derives from an adult with an advanced solid tumor such as melanoma, head and neck, liver or kidney cancer. The chain links TRBV7-2 to TRBJ1-2; the D is unclear. Here the CDR3 reads CASSLVSVPYGYTF. The DNA for the CDR3 is TGTGCCAGCAGCTTAGTTTCCGTGCCCTATGGCTACACCTTC.